One sample yielded the 7 T cell receptor beta chains listed below, sequenced in a study of cytomegalovirus exposure and HLA in healthy donors. Measured with immunoSEQ multiplex PCR; TCRdb has only the in-frame clones, and not every one. The sample records under 110,000 clones, about 85% being singletons. The material sequenced was PBMCs. These receptors were taken from a woman between 18 and 30 years old in good health and CMV-seropositive.

The rearrangement links TRBV6-1 to TRBJ2-2; 9 bases fit TRBD1. The CDR3 is made up of 15 amino acids. Germline values: CDR1 MNHNS, CDR2 SASEGT. With V trimmed by 2 bases and J by 3 bases, 1 base remained unmatched. CDR3 residues: CASSERTGDTGELFF. CDR3 DNA sequence: TGTGCCAGCAGTGAAAGGACAGGGGACACCGGGGAGCTGTTTTTT.

The chain recombines TRBV28 with TRBJ2-1, with TRBD2 identical over 8 bases. CDR3 length: 15 residues. V gave up 5 bases and J gave up 7 bases; unmatched junction bases: 10. Germline CDR1 and CDR2: MDHEN and SYDVKM. This CDR3 reads CASSPSGGPGNEQFF. In DNA, the CDR3 is TGTGCCAGCAGTCCATCGGGGGGGCCGGGTAATGAGCAGTTCTTC.

The gene calls are TRBV18 and TRBJ1-6; 8 nucleotides match TRBD1. This CDR3 has 14 residues. V lost 3 bases, J lost 10 bases, and 5 bases stayed unmatched. Germline CDR1 and CDR2: KGHSH and LQKENI. CDR3 sequence reads: CASSPRTGYSPLHF. The CDR3 DNA is TGTGCCAGCTCACCCCGGACAGGGTACTCACCCCTCCACTTT.

The rearrangement links TRBV5-1 to TRBJ2-5; D perhaps matches TRBD2 (5 bases). This CDR3 spans 14 amino acids. Between the trimmed V and J ends, which lost 1 base and 1 base, there was a span of 8 bases. Germline CDR1 reads SGHRS; CDR2 reads YFSETQ. The CDR3 region is CASSLSGVQETQYF. The CDR3, as DNA: TGCGCCAGCAGCTTGTCCGGGGTCCAAGAGACCCAGTACTTC.

The chain links TRBV9 to TRBJ1-4; a weak D match, TRBD1 (5 bases). The CDR3 sequence is 15 residues long. From germline, CDR1 is SGDLS and CDR2 YYNGEE. Trimming pared 3 bases from V and 3 bases from J, leaving 12 bases between. The CDR3 bases are TGTGCCAGCAGCGATGGGGGGTCAGCTAATGAAAAACTGTTTTTT. It translates to CASSDGGSANEKLFF.

The chain has TRBV11-2 and TRBJ1-2; tentatively, D is TRBD1 (6 bases). The CDR3 length is 13 residues. From germline, CDR1 is SGHAT and CDR2 FQNNGV. V lost 6 bases to trimming and J lost 5 bases, with 13 bases between them. The CDR3 here is CASSPTGLYGYTF. In DNA, the CDR3 is TGTGCCAGCAGTCCAACAGGGCTATATGGCTACACCTTC.

V gene TRBV19 combines with J gene TRBJ1-2; unclear D gene. The CDR3 totals 12 residues. Looked up from germline, CDR1 is LNHDA and CDR2 is SQIVND (reference sequence). V dropped 5 bases and J dropped 1 base, with 5 bases sitting between them. In nucleotides, the CDR3 is TGTGCCAGTAGTTTATTTAACTATGGCTACACCTTC. Translation: CASSLFNYGYTF.